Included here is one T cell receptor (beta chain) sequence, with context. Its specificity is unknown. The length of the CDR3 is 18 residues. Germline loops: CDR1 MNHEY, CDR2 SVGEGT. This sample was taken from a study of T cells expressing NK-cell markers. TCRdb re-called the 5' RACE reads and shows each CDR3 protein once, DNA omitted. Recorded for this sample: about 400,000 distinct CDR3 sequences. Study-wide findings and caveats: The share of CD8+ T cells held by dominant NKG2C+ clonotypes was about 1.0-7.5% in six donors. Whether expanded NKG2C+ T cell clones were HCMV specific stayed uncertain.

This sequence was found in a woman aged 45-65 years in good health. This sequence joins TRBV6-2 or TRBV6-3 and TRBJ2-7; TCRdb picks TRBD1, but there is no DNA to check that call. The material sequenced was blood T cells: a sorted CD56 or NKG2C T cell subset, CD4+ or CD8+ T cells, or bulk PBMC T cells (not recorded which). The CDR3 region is CASSSPFTGTESGYEQYF.